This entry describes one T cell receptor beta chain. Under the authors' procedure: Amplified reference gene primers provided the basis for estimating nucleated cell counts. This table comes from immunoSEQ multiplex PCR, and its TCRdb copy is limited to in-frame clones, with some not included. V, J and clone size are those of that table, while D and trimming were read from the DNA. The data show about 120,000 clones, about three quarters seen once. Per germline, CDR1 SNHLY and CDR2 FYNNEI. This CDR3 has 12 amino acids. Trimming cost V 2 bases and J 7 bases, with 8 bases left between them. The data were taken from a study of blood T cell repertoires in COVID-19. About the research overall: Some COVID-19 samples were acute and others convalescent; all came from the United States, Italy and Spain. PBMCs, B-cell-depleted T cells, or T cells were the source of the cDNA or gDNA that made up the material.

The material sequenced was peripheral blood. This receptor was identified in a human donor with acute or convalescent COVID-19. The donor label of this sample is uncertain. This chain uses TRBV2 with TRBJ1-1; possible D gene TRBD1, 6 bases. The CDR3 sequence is CASSEQGLEAFF. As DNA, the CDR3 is TGTGCCAGCAGTGAACAGGGGCTTGAAGCTTTCTTT. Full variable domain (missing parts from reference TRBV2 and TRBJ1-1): EPEVTQTPSHQVTQMGQEVILRCVPISNHLYFYWYRQILGQKVEFLVSFYNNEISEKSEIFDDQFSVERPDGSNFTLKIRSTKLEDSAMYFCASSEQGLEAFFGQGTRLTVV.